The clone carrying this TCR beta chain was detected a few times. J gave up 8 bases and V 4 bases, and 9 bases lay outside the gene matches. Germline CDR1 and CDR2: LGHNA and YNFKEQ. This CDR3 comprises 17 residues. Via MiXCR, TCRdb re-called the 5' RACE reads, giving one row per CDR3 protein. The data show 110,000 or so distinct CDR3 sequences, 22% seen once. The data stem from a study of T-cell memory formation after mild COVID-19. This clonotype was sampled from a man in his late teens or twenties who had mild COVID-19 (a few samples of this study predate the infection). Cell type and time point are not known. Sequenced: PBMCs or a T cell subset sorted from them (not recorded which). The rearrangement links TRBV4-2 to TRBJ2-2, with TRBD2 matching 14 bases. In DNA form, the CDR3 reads TGTGCCAGCAGCCCTACCGGGACTAGCGGGGGCGGGGGGGAGCTGTTTTTT. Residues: CASSPTGTSGGGGELFF.